This T cell receptor (beta chain) was retrieved from a study of monozygotic twins with inflammatory bowel disease. General observations from the study: Support was absent for any single strong signal or clonotype linked to IBD. People with IBD had fewer clonotypes in common with others than healthy twins did, especially with disease activity.

Collection of an approximately 2.3 ml blood sample took place per donor. Each UMI, carrying a 6-nucleotide sample barcode, came from template switching. For each CDR3 protein, TCRdb gives one entry from its re-call of the 5' RACE reads, without DNA. The table lists around 150,000 distinct CDR3 sequences, with about 2.4% in the top ten. Note on this clonotype: Its antigen is not known.

The germline gives CDR1 SGHVS, CDR2 FNYEAQ. The CDR3 has 19 residues. The J gene is TRBJ2-7, the V gene TRBV7-6; lacking DNA, the TRBD2 call made by TCRdb goes unchecked. The sequencing input was blood. The receptor was isolated from a human donor with ulcerative colitis or Crohn's disease, or a healthy co-twin of an affected twin (not recorded which). This chain's CDR3 is CASSLVGTLAGGSSYEQYF.